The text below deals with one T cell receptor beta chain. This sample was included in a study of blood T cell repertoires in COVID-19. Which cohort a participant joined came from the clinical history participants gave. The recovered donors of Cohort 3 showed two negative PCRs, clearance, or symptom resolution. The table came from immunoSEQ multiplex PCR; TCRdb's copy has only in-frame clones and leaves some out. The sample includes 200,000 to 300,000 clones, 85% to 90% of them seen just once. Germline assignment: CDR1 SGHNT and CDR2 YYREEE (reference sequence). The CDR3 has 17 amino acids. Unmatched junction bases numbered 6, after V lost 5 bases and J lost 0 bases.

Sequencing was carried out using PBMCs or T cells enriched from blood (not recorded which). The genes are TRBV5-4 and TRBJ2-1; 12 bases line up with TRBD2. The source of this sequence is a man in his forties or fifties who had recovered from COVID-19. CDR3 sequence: CASRWTSGTSSYNEQFF. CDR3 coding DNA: TGTGCCAGCAGATGGACTAGCGGGACTAGCTCCTACAATGAGCAGTTCTTC.